This TCR beta chain was documented in a study of T cell clonotyping in hematopoietic cell transplantation. Overall study: Recipient samples before transplant were obtained post-cytoreduction.

Method: immunoSEQ multiplex PCR; TCRdb's copy keeps in-frame clones and lacks some. The table has roughly 80,000 clones, around 96% seen once. Time point denoted: recipient sample about 28 days before transplant, after cytoreduction. Germline V lookup: CDR1 SGHVS, CDR2 FQNEAQ. The CDR3 has 14 residues. The ends were cut back, 6 bases at V and 4 bases at J, with 15 bases in the middle. Of note for this clone: Its antigen remains unknown.

Overall study results and limits: Higher Inverse Simpson Index values in graft donor and pretransplant recipient predicted broader posttransplant TCR diversity. Recipient TCR diversity dropped after transplant; expanded clonotypes rose from day 30 to 180.

The chain has TRBV7-8 and TRBJ2-5; tentative D call: TRBD2 (5 bases). The material was peripheral blood mononuclear cells, obtained before stem cell transplant. The TCR sequence derives from a woman between 45 and 60 years old with acute myeloid leukemia. Some clones in this sample may be carry-over from other donors' samples. CDR3 sequence reads: CASSQDWTLETQYF. The CDR3 DNA reads as TGTGCCAGCAGTCAGGACTGGACCCTAGAGACCCAGTACTTC.